A selection of T cell receptor beta chains follows, all from one sample in a study of blood T cells in healthy people across ages. TCRdb re-called the 5' RACE reads through MiXCR, storing one row per CDR3 protein. The table shows approximately 2,000,000 distinct CDR3 sequences, with about two fifths occurring only once. Sequenced input: blood. These TCRs come from a human donor in good health. CDR3s include the opening cysteine and the closing phenylalanine or tryptophan. The D gene is left open where the match is weak. Only part of the rows carry a size: once, few, many, or a class if the clone is expanded.

j_call	v_call	clone_size	d_call	cdr3_aa	cdr3_nt
TRBJ2-1	TRBV13	few	TRBD1	CASNRGINEQFF	TGTGCCAGCAACAGGGGTATCAATGAGCAGTTCTTC
TRBJ2-3	TRBV4-2	.	.	CASSQGGAGPSDTQYF	TGTGCCAGCAGCCAAGGAGGGGCAGGGCCCTCCGATACGCAGTATTTT
TRBJ2-5	TRBV7-2	.	.	CASSLVGVQEAQYF	TGTGCCAGCAGCTTAGTGGGGGTTCAAGAGGCCCAGTACTTC
TRBJ1-5	TRBV6-5	.	TRBD1	CASSYSRTGGNQPQHF	TGTGCCAGCAGCTACTCGAGGACAGGGGGTAATCAGCCCCAGCATTTT
TRBJ2-5	TRBV20-1	.	TRBD2	CSATPRGAGYF	TGCAGTGCTACCCCGCGGGGGGCCGGGTACTTC
TRBJ2-5	TRBV7-2	.	TRBD1	CASSLGTGGAGTQYF	TGTGCCAGCAGCTTGGGGACAGGGGGCGCCGGGACCCAGTACTTC
TRBJ1-4	TRBV27	.	.	CASSYSGSSNEKLFF	TGTGCCAGCAGCTACTCCGGGAGTTCTAATGAAAAACTGTTTTTT
TRBJ2-2	TRBV20-1	.	TRBD2	CSASLAGAPNTGELFF	TGCAGTGCTAGCCTAGCGGGGGCCCCGAACACCGGGGAGCTGTTTTTT
TRBJ1-2	TRBV3-1	few	.	CASSQDRTGYTF	TGTGCCAGCAGCCAAGATCGGACGGGCTACACCTTC
TRBJ1-4	TRBV9	.	TRBD1	CASSGSGTGAEKLFF	TGTGCCAGCAGCGGCTCCGGGACAGGGGCCGAAAAACTGTTTTTT
TRBJ2-1	TRBV7-9	.	.	CASSHWPGVNEQFF	TGTGCCAGCAGCCACTGGCCGGGCGTAAATGAGCAGTTCTTC
TRBJ2-5	TRBV20-1	.	.	CSARVSPGTQYF	TGCAGTGCTAGAGTCAGCCCGGGGACCCAGTACTTC
TRBJ2-3	TRBV12-3/TRBV12-4	once	TRBD2	CASSFWSSGGADTQYF	TGTGCCAGCAGTTTCTGGTCTAGCGGGGGTGCAGATACGCAGTATTTT
TRBJ1-5	TRBV20-1	.	.	CSARDPLSGGVNQPQHF	TGCAGTGCTAGAGATCCCCTCTCGGGGGGGGTAAATCAGCCCCAGCATTTT
TRBJ2-5	TRBV29-1	many	.	CSGGTSYQETQYF	TGCAGCGGTGGGACCTCGTACCAAGAGACCCAGTACTTC
TRBJ2-6	TRBV13	few	.	CASSFPGSSGANVLTF	TGTGCCAGCAGCTTCCCGGGGAGCTCTGGGGCCAACGTCCTGACTTTC
TRBJ2-7	TRBV7-9	many	.	CASSLSRGPYEQYF	TGTGCCAGCAGCCTTAGCAGGGGTCCCTACGAGCAGTACTTC
TRBJ1-2	TRBV6-1	.	.	CASREDSTPHGYTF	TGTGCCAGCAGGGAGGACAGCACCCCCCACGGCTACACCTTC
TRBJ2-7	TRBV24-1	few	TRBD1	CATSAAGGFHEQYF	TGTGCCACCAGTGCGGCAGGGGGCTTCCACGAGCAGTACTTC
TRBJ1-2	TRBV10-3	few	.	CAISESSFGPSYGYTF	TGTGCCATCAGTGAGTCGTCCTTTGGTCCGAGCTATGGCTACACCTTC
TRBJ2-5	TRBV20-1	.	.	CRPSGTQYF	TGCAGGCCAAGTGGGACCCAGTACTTC
TRBJ2-7	TRBV4-1	.	TRBD1	CASSQETGENEQYF	TGCGCCAGCAGCCAAGAAACAGGGGAGAACGAGCAGTACTTC
TRBJ1-1	TRBV29-1	.	.	CSVADSPPNTEAFF	TGCAGCGTGGCGGACAGTCCCCCGAACACTGAAGCTTTCTTT
TRBJ2-3	TRBV4-2	.	.	CASRRPLGTDTQYF	TGTGCCAGCAGACGGCCCCTCGGGACAGATACGCAGTATTTT
TRBJ2-7	TRBV20-1	few	TRBD2	CSAGQRGGIYEQYF	TGCAGTGCTGGCCAGCGGGGGGGCATCTACGAGCAGTACTTC
TRBJ2-1	TRBV5-1	.	TRBD2	CASNRLAGDTYNEQFF	TGCGCCAGCAATCGACTAGCGGGGGATACATACAATGAGCAGTTCTTC
TRBJ2-7	TRBV5-5	.	TRBD1	CASSLLGQGSAEQYF	TGTGCCAGCAGCTTGTTGGGACAGGGGTCCGCCGAGCAGTACTTC
TRBJ1-1	TRBV25-1	.	.	CASSDRGWGTAFF	TGTGCCAGCAGTGATCGCGGATGGGGGACAGCTTTCTTT
TRBJ1-2	TRBV12-3/TRBV12-4	few	TRBD1	CASSPTGGPGYTF	TGTGCCAGCAGTCCGACAGGGGGTCCTGGCTACACCTTC
TRBJ2-5	TRBV7-2	.	TRBD1	CASIEGTGHGETQYF	TGTGCCAGCATCGAGGGGACAGGGCACGGGGAGACCCAGTACTTC
TRBJ2-5	TRBV12-3/TRBV12-4	.	TRBD1	CASSQTGFNQETQYF	TGTGCCAGCAGTCAGACAGGGTTTAACCAAGAGACCCAGTACTTC
TRBJ2-1	TRBV3-1	.	TRBD2	CASSELTSGYNEQFF	TGTGCCAGCAGCGAACTGACTAGCGGATACAATGAGCAGTTCTTC
TRBJ2-3	TRBV4-1	.	TRBD1	CASSQEGGRGYTDTRYF	TGCGCCAGCAGCCAAGAAGGGGGCAGGGGATACACAGATACGCGGTATTTT
TRBJ1-1	TRBV12-3/TRBV12-4	many	TRBD1	CAVQGLWGTEAFF	TGTGCCGTACAGGGGCTTTGGGGGACTGAAGCTTTCTTT
TRBJ2-3	TRBV14	few	TRBD2	CASSFRLAGAGDTQYF	TGTGCCAGCAGCTTCCGACTAGCGGGGGCGGGAGATACGCAGTATTTT
TRBJ2-7	TRBV6-2/TRBV6-3	few	.	CASSIYRRGLNEQYF	TGTGCCAGCAGTATCTACAGGCGGGGGCTAAACGAGCAGTACTTC
TRBJ2-7	TRBV11-1	.	.	CASSRTTAYEQYF	TGTGCCAGCAGCCGAACAACCGCATACGAGCAGTACTTC
TRBJ1-2	TRBV6-5	.	.	CASSYNGLWYGYTF	TGTGCCAGCAGTTACAATGGGTTATGGTATGGCTACACCTTC
TRBJ2-3	TRBV5-1	.	.	CASSLGQEASTDTQYF	TGCGCCAGCAGCTTGGGACAGGAAGCTAGCACAGATACGCAGTATTTT
TRBJ2-6	TRBV4-2	few	TRBD2	CASSPNPRGGSSGANVLTF	TGTGCCAGCAGCCCCAACCCAAGGGGCGGGAGCTCTGGGGCCAACGTCCTGACTTTC
TRBJ2-7	TRBV7-6	few	.	CASSLYSGPGNYEQYF	TGTGCCAGCAGCTTATACTCCGGGCCGGGAAACTACGAGCAGTACTTC
TRBJ1-2	TRBV12-5	few	.	CASGHLGAYTF	TGTGCTAGTGGTCATTTAGGGGCCTACACCTTC
TRBJ2-7	TRBV7-8	.	.	CASSLGDSRLVYEQYF	TGTGCCAGCAGCTTAGGGGACTCGCGTCTCGTTTACGAGCAGTACTTC
TRBJ2-1	TRBV7-9	.	.	CASGPFVGAGQETQFF	TGTGCCAGCGGACCTTTCGTCGGGGCAGGGCAAGAGACCCAGTTCTTC
TRBJ2-1	TRBV5-1	few	TRBD2	CASSHTSGSYNEQFF	TGCGCCAGCAGCCATACTAGCGGGTCCTACAATGAGCAGTTCTTC
TRBJ2-1	TRBV29-1	.	TRBD2	CSVQAGDGRNNYNEQFF	TGCAGCGTTCAAGCGGGGGACGGACGTAATAACTACAATGAGCAGTTCTTC
TRBJ2-3	TRBV5-1	.	.	CASSLLSGQSGDTQYF	TGCGCCAGCAGCCTATTATCCGGGCAGAGCGGAGATACGCAGTATTTT
TRBJ2-1	TRBV6-5	.	.	CASHLEDRAYNEQFF	TGTGCCAGCCATCTGGAAGACCGGGCCTACAATGAGCAGTTCTTC
TRBJ2-5	TRBV5-1	few	TRBD2	CASSLATSFEKTQYF	TGCGCCAGCAGCTTGGCGACTAGCTTTGAAAAGACCCAGTACTTC
TRBJ2-7	TRBV4-1	.	TRBD1	CASSHAPGTEASHRSYEQYF	TGCGCCAGCAGCCATGCCCCGGGGACAGAAGCCAGCCACCGTTCCTACGAGCAGTACTTC
TRBJ2-1	TRBV7-3	.	.	CASSSTGRNEQFF	TGTGCCAGCAGCTCTACTGGGAGGAATGAGCAGTTCTTC
TRBJ2-3	TRBV13	.	.	CASSLESGDDTQYF	TGTGCCAGCAGCTTGGAGTCAGGGGATGATACGCAGTATTTT
TRBJ2-7	TRBV7-2	few	.	CASSSRTESYEQYF	TGTGCCAGCAGCTCAAGGACGGAATCCTACGAGCAGTACTTC